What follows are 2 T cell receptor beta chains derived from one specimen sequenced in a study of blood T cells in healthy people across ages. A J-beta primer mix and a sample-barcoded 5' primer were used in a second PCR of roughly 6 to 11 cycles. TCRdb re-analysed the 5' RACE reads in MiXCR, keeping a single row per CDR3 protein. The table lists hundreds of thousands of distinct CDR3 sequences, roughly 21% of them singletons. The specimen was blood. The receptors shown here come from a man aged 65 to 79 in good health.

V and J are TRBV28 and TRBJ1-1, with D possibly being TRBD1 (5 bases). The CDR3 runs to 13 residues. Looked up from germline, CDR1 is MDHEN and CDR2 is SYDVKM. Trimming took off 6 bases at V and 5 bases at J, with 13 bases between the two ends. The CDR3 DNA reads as TGTGCCAGCAGGGCTCAGGGTGAGACTGAAGCTTTCTTT. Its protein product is CASRAQGETEAFF.

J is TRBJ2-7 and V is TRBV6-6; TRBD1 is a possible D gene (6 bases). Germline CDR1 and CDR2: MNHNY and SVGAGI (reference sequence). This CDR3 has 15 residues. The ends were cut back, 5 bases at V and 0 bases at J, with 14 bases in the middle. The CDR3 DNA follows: TGTGCCAGCAGTCAGATACAGGGTCGCTCCTACGAGCAGTACTTC. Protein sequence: CASSQIQGRSYEQYF.